The next 32 T cell receptor beta chains were all read from a single sample in a study of blood T cell repertoires in COVID-19. Clones were read by immunoSEQ multiplex PCR, and TCRdb kept only the in-frame ones, dropping some. The sample comprises 88,000 or so clones, roughly 77% of which are singletons, and nearly 25% rests with the top ten. Source material: peripheral blood. Receptors were obtained from a human donor in a cohort sampled during active COVID-19.

The rearrangement links TRBV11-3 to TRBJ2-5, with D unresolved. Trimming took off 5 bases at V and 4 bases at J, with 14 bases between the two ends. This CDR3 has 14 residues. Per germline, CDR1 SGHNT and CDR2 YENEEA. CDR3 protein: CASSPTPTAETQYF. CDR3 nucleotides: TGTGCCAGCAGCCCCACCCCAACAGCAGAGACCCAGTACTTC.

This clone occurred many times. The genes are TRBV5-1 and TRBJ1-1; D unclear. The CDR3 extends over 13 amino acids. V was trimmed by 4 bases and J by 0 bases, leaving 7 bases between them. Per the germline V gene, CDR1 is SGHRS and CDR2 is YFSETQ. CDR3 protein: CASSRGMNTEAFF. The CDR3 DNA sequence: TGCGCCAGCAGCCGAGGCATGAACACTGAAGCTTTCTTT. Supplemented by reference TRBV5-1 and TRBJ1-1, the full variable domain reads KAGVTQTPRYLIKTRGQQVTLSCSPISGHRSVSWYQQTPGQGLQFLFEYFSETQRNKGNFPGRFSGRQFSNSRSEMNVSTLELGDSALYLCASSRGMNTEAFFGQGTRLTVV.

V is TRBV19 and J is TRBJ1-5, with TRBD1 matching 12 bases. The V segment lost 3 bases and the J segment 4 bases; nucleotides outside the gene matches: 4. The CDR3 has 16 amino acids. The germline V gene has CDR1 LNHDA and CDR2 SQIVND (reference sequence). CDR3 in amino acids: CASSIRDRGLNQPQHF. CDR3 bases: TGTGCCAGTAGTATTAGGGACAGGGGGCTGAATCAGCCCCAGCATTTT.

The gene calls are TRBV7-2 and TRBJ2-7, with TRBD2 matching 13 bases. Germline V lookup: CDR1 SGHTA, CDR2 FQGNSA. V lost 2 bases, J lost 6 bases, and 7 bases stayed unmatched. CDR3 length: 16 amino acids. Here the CDR3 DNA reads TGTGCCAGCAGCTTATCATCGGGACTAGCGGGACTCGAGCAGTACTTC. It specifies CASSLSSGLAGLEQYF.

The table lists this clone with a count of one. The rearrangement joins TRBV19 to TRBJ1-1; D is ambiguous. This CDR3 has 12 amino acids. Trimming pared 6 bases from V and 3 bases from J, leaving 8 bases between. In germline, CDR1 is LNHDA, CDR2 SQIVND (reference sequence). CDR3 region: CASSLRDTEAFF. The CDR3 DNA is TGTGCCAGTAGCTTAAGAGACACTGAAGCTTTCTTT.

The V call is TRBV29-1, the J call TRBJ1-1; 7 bases agree with TRBD1. Germline V gene sequence: CDR1 SQVTM, CDR2 ANQGSEA. Unmatched junction bases numbered 8, after V lost 7 bases and J lost 0 bases. The CDR3 has 14 residues. The CDR3 here is CSARTGAVNTEAFF. For the CDR3, the DNA is TGCAGCGCCCGAACAGGGGCGGTGAACACTGAAGCTTTCTTT.

The rearrangement uses TRBV10-3 and TRBJ1-3; 9 nucleotides align to TRBD1. Germline-derived CDR1 and CDR2 are ENHRY and SYGVKD. The CDR3 extends over 14 amino acids. Germline trimming cut 6 bases from V and 4 bases from J; bases unmatched to any gene: 4. CDR3 loop: CAISRTGEGNTIYF. DNA for the CDR3: TGTGCCATCAGCCGGACAGGGGAAGGAAACACCATATATTTT.

The chain uses TRBV2 and TRBJ2-2; D is perhaps TRBD2 (6 bases). Germline CDR1 and CDR2: SNHLY and FYNNEI. The CDR3 runs 15 residues. V gave up 8 bases and J gave up 3 bases, with 16 bases separating them. The CDR3 protein is CASGSEGLYTGELFF. CDR3 nucleotides: TGTGCCAGCGGCTCGGAGGGATTGTACACCGGGGAGCTGTTTTTT.

V and J are TRBV19 and TRBJ2-3, with 7 bases aligning to TRBD2. This CDR3 region has 14 residues. Trimming cost V 7 bases and J 1 base; bases outside gene matches: 5. The germline V gene has CDR1 LNHDA and CDR2 SQIVND (reference sequence). The CDR3, as DNA: TGTGCCAGTACTCCAGGACTAGGCACAGATACGCAGTATTTT. This gives the protein CASTPGLGTDTQYF.

CDR3 sequence reads: CAMGTLSYEQYF. DNA for the CDR3: TGTGCCATGGGGACTCTCTCCTACGAGCAGTACTTC. The V gene is TRBV2, the J gene TRBJ2-7; D possibly corresponds to TRBD2 (6 bases). Germline CDR1 is SNHLY and CDR2 is FYNNEI. The length of the CDR3 is 12 residues. V gave up 10 bases and J gave up 0 bases, with 10 bases separating them. Combining the CDR3 with reference TRBV2 and TRBJ2-7 gives the whole variable domain EPEVTQTPSHQVTQMGQEVILRCVPISNHLYFYWYRQILGQKVEFLVSFYNNEISEKSEIFDDQFSVERPDGSNFTLKIRSTKLEDSAMYFCAMGTLSYEQYFGPGTRLTVT.

On this clone itself: At one end the junction does not follow the germline gene, possibly because of a read error. The genes are TRBV7-2 and TRBJ2-5; 10 nucleotides align to TRBD2. CDR1 SGHTA and CDR2 FQGNSA come from the germline V gene. The CDR3 loop spans 16 amino acids. CDR3 nucleotide sequence: TGTGCCAGCAGCTACAGGGGAGGGGCTAGCGGGAGTTCCCCTAACTTC. It is translated as CASSYRGGASGSSPNF.

V is TRBV5-1 and J is TRBJ1-1; D call uncertain. The germline CDR1 and CDR2 sequences are SGHRS and YFSETQ. The CDR3 is made up of 14 amino acids. V gave up 4 bases and J gave up 1 base, with 11 bases separating them. The CDR3 region is CASSARPGNTEAFF. CDR3 DNA sequence: TGCGCCAGCAGCGCACGCCCGGGGAACACTGAAGCTTTCTTT.

The rearrangement uses TRBV24-1 and TRBJ2-2, with D possibly being TRBD1 (5 bases). This CDR3 has 13 residues. Trimming removed 8 bases from V and 8 bases from J, with 14 bases in between. From germline, CDR1 is KGHDR and CDR2 SFDVKD. CDR3 sequence (DNA): TGTGCCACCACCAAGGGGCGCGAAGGGGAGCTGTTTTTT. This encodes CATTKGREGELFF.

The chain has TRBV5-4 and TRBJ1-6; 10 bases agree with TRBD1. The CDR3 sequence is 14 residues long. V lost 3 bases and J lost 6; bases outside the gene matches: 0. CDR1 and CDR2 (germline): SGHNT, YYREEE (reference sequence). This CDR3 is CASSWTGGNSPLHF. The CDR3 region has the DNA TGTGCCAGCAGCTGGACAGGGGGTAATTCACCCCTCCACTTT.

This clone was detected a few times. The rearrangement links TRBV7-2 to TRBJ2-2; D is unclear. The CDR3 spans 15 residues. CDR1 is SGHTA, CDR2 FQGNSA, per germline. Trimming pared 1 base from V and 5 bases from J, leaving 11 bases between. This CDR3 reads CASSLVGPPTGELFF. The DNA for the CDR3 is TGTGCCAGCAGCTTAGTCGGTCCCCCGACCGGGGAGCTGTTTTTT.

This CDR3 is CASSSPGVDGYTF. CDR3 in DNA: TGTGCCAGCAGCTCCCCGGGGGTAGATGGCTACACCTTC. The rearrangement uses TRBV7-6 and TRBJ1-2, with D perhaps matching TRBD1 (5 bases). CDR3 size: 13 residues. CDR1 SGHVS and CDR2 FNYEAQ come from the germline V gene. V was trimmed by 4 bases and J by 6 bases, leaving 12 bases between them.

The V and J genes are TRBV3-1 (or the pseudogene TRBV3-2) and TRBJ1-4, with 8 positions matching TRBD1. J gave up 3 bases and V 1 base, and 1 base lay outside the gene matches. Germline V gene lookup returns CDR1 LGHDT and CDR2 YNNKEL (reference sequence). This CDR3 comprises 15 residues. The CDR3 DNA reads TGTGCCAGCAGCCAAGGCAGGGGGCCTAATGAAAAACTGTTTTTT. Translated: CASSQGRGPNEKLFF.

With respect to this clone: This sequence may be a read error, since a much larger clone differs from it by one base. V gene TRBV11-2 combines with J gene TRBJ2-7, with D uncertain. V was pared by 5 bases and J by 3 bases, with 5 bases between. Germline-derived CDR1 and CDR2 are SGHAT and FQNNGV. The CDR3 covers 11 residues. CDR3 residues: CASSPYYEQYF. The CDR3 nucleotides read TGTGCCAGCAGCCCCTACTACGAGCAGTACTTC.

The chain is built from TRBV20-1 and TRBJ2-1; 9 nucleotides agree with TRBD2. The V and J ends lost 3 bases and 8 bases, in that order; junction bases with no gene match: 8. Germline V CDR1 and CDR2: DFQATT, SNEGSKA (reference sequence). The CDR3 is made up of 14 amino acids. DNA for the CDR3: TGCAGTGCTAGTGATAGCGGGAGAAGGTATGAGCAGTTCTTC. Its protein is CSASDSGRRYEQFF.

This clone was observed a few times. The CDR3 coding sequence is TGTGCCAGCAGTGGGCGATATAGCAATCAGCCCCAGCATTTT. The encoded protein is CASSGRYSNQPQHF. The chain links TRBV7-9 to TRBJ1-5; D gene unclear. V shed 6 bases and J shed 0 bases, with 9 bases lying between them. CDR3 length: 14 residues. Germline CDR1 and CDR2: SEHNR and FQNEAQ (reference sequence).

The V gene is TRBV28, the J gene TRBJ2-5; 7 bases line up with TRBD1. The CDR3 is made up of 15 amino acids. Trimming at V came to 5 bases and at J to 5 bases, leaving 11 bases not matched to a gene. CDR1 and CDR2 (germline): MDHEN, SYDVKM. The CDR3 DNA reads TGTGCCAGCAGTACCCCCCTACAGGGGTCGGAGACCCAGTACTTC. Translating it yields CASSTPLQGSETQYF.

The chain carries TRBV2 and TRBJ2-1, with 9 nucleotides matching TRBD1. Germline trimming cut 5 bases from V and 3 bases from J; bases unmatched to any gene: 8. There are 16 residues in the CDR3. Germline CDR1 and CDR2: SNHLY and FYNNEI. The CDR3 DNA follows: TGTGCCAGCAGTCCTAGGACAGGGGTTATCTACAATGAGCAGTTCTTC. Amino acids: CASSPRTGVIYNEQFF.

The chain uses TRBV7-2 and TRBJ1-1; D perhaps matches TRBD1 (5 bases). V dropped 3 bases and J dropped 6 bases, with 11 bases sitting between them. The germline gives CDR1 SGHTA, CDR2 FQGNSA. CDR3 length: 13 amino acids. The CDR3: CASSLSRDSEAFF. The CDR3 nucleotides are TGTGCCAGCAGCTTGTCCCGGGACTCTGAAGCTTTCTTT.

The V gene is TRBV7-2, the J gene TRBJ2-7, with 7 bases aligning to TRBD1. Germline V CDR1 and CDR2: SGHTA, FQGNSA. Losses at the gene ends were 5 bases for V and 0 bases for J; bases not matched to a gene: 13. This CDR3 is 17 amino acids long. CDR3 in amino acids: CASSPWDSSLSSYEQYF. The CDR3 nucleotides are TGTGCCAGCAGCCCCTGGGACAGCTCACTGAGCTCCTACGAGCAGTACTTC.

The table lists this clone with a few counts. The J gene is TRBJ2-5, the V gene TRBV20-1, with 8 bases identical to TRBD1. There are 14 residues in the CDR3. V was pared by 3 bases and J by 4 bases, with 7 bases of the junction left unmatched. Germline V gene lookup returns CDR1 DFQATT and CDR2 SNEGSKA (reference sequence). CDR3 nucleotide sequence: TGCAGTGCTAGTTCCAGGGGGCGACCAGAGACCCAGTACTTC. Encoded protein: CSASSRGRPETQYF.

The CDR3 coding sequence is TGTGCCAGCTCACCGTCGAGCGGGAGTCAAACCGGGGAGCTGTTTTTT. This codes for CASSPSSGSQTGELFF. This sequence joins TRBV18 and TRBJ2-2; 8 bases agree with TRBD2. The CDR3 is 16 residues long. Germline assignment: CDR1 KGHSH and CDR2 LQKENI. V shed 3 bases and J 5 bases; nucleotides not matched to a gene: 8. The complete variable domain, with remaining parts taken from reference TRBV18 and TRBJ2-2, reads NAGVMQNPRHLVRRRGQEARLRCSPMKGHSHVYWYRQLPEEGLKFMVYLQKENIIDESGMPKERFSAEFPKEGPSILRIQQVVRGDSAAYFCASSPSSGSQTGELFFGEGSRLTVL.

This rearrangement joins TRBV18 to TRBJ1-1; maybe TRBD1 (5 bases). The length of the CDR3 is 12 residues. Germline CDR1 reads KGHSH; CDR2 reads LQKENI. V was trimmed by 3 bases and J by 7 bases, leaving 9 bases between them. For the CDR3, the DNA is TGTGCCAGCTCACCGGGCAGGGTTGAAGCTTTCTTT. This sequence encodes CASSPGRVEAFF.

The chain employs TRBV29-1 and TRBJ2-2; D might be TRBD2 (5 bases). Trimming shortened V by 5 bases and J by 2 bases, and 12 bases separated the two germline ends. The CDR3 is 14 residues long. The germline CDR1 and CDR2 sequences are SQVTM and ANQGSEA. CDR3 DNA: TGCAGCGTTTCCAACGGGATAAACACCGGGGAGCTGTTTTTT. Amino acid sequence: CSVSNGINTGELFF.

This clone appeared once. The chain couples TRBV28 to TRBJ2-3; 10 bases are shared with TRBD2. Germline trimming cut 11 bases from V and 0 bases from J; bases unmatched to any gene: 8. The germline V gene has CDR1 MDHEN and CDR2 SYDVKM. This CDR3 comprises 15 residues. CDR3 nucleotide sequence: TGTGCCGTTTGGACTAGCGGTCCTAGCACAGATACGCAGTATTTT. Amino acids: CAVWTSGPSTDTQYF.

The gene calls are TRBV7-8 and TRBJ1-2, with a weak D call TRBD1 (6 bases). The CDR3 has 15 amino acids. CDR1 SGHVS and CDR2 FQNEAQ come from the germline V gene. Trimming cost V 5 bases and J 0 bases, with 13 bases left between them. The CDR3 sequence is CASSPDSHANYGYTF. CDR3 coding DNA: TGTGCCAGCAGCCCGGACAGCCACGCTAACTATGGCTACACCTTC.

The chain employs TRBV7-6 and TRBJ2-7; unclear D gene. V was pared by 0 bases and J by 11 bases, with 11 bases between. Germline CDR1 reads SGHVS; CDR2 reads FNYEAQ. The CDR3 is 12 amino acids. This CDR3 is CASSLAYGPKYF. The CDR3 nucleotides are TGTGCCAGCAGCTTAGCTTATGGGCCCAAGTACTTC.

J is TRBJ2-5 and V is TRBV7-2; 8 positions match TRBD2. Germline CDR1 is SGHTA and CDR2 is FQGNSA. The trim removed 3 bases at V and 4 bases at J, leaving 7 bases unmatched. CDR3 length: 15 amino acids. The CDR3 sequence is CASSLSGGLGETQYF. CDR3 in DNA: TGTGCCAGCAGCTTGTCGGGAGGGCTCGGAGAGACCCAGTACTTC.